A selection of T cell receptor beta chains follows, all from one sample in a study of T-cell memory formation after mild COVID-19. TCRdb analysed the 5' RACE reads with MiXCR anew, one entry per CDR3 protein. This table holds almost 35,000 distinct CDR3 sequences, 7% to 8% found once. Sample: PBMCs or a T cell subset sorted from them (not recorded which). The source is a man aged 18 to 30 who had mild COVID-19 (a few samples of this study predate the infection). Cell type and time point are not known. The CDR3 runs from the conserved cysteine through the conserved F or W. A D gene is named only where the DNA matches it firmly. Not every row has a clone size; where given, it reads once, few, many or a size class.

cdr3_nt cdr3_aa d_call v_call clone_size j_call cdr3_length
TGCGCCAGCAGCTCCTCGACAGGGCGAGCCTACGAGCAGTACTTC CASSSSTGRAYEQYF TRBD1 TRBV5-1 many TRBJ2-7 15
TGCGCCAGCAGCCAAGATCCCCCCGGGGCCGGGTGGGACAGGGGCTACGAGCAGTACTTC CASSQDPPGAGWDRGYEQYF TRBD1 TRBV4-3 many TRBJ2-7 20
TGTGCCAGCAGCCAAGACGGGGCGGCTGAGGCTTTCTTT CASSQDGAAEAFF . TRBV3-1 many TRBJ1-1 13
TGCGCCAGCAGCCAAGTTCAGACTGGGATTGGGACCCAGTACTTC CASSQVQTGIGTQYF . TRBV4-1 . TRBJ2-5 15
TGCAGTGCCGCCACCGACAGGGGGGAGACCCAGTACTTC CSAATDRGETQYF TRBD1 TRBV20-1 many TRBJ2-5 13
TGTGCCAGCGGGGACCACACGGACTACGAGCAGTACTTC CASGDHTDYEQYF . TRBV28 . TRBJ2-7 13
TGTGCCACCAGTGATTACCAGGGGAAACCAGATACGCAGTATTTT CATSDYQGKPDTQYF . TRBV24-1 many TRBJ2-3 15
TGTGCCAGCAGTTACGGCCGAGGGGGCGCGACTGGAAACACCATATATTTT CASSYGRGGATGNTIYF TRBD1 TRBV6-5 . TRBJ1-3 17
TGTGCCAGCAGTCGACAAACCCTCGGTTCACCCCTCCACTTT CASSRQTLGSPLHF . TRBV3-1 many TRBJ1-6 14
TGTGCCAGCAGTTACCCTGTAAGAATCCCACAGGTTACCTACGAGCAGTACTTC CASSYPVRIPQVTYEQYF . TRBV6-6 . TRBJ2-7 18
TGCAGCGCTGGGCAGGGAGAAAAACTGTTTTTT CSAGQGEKLFF . TRBV29-1 many TRBJ1-4 11
TGTGCCAGCAGTCCCGGGACTAGGTCATCAGATACGCAGTATTTT CASSPGTRSSDTQYF TRBD2 TRBV2 many TRBJ2-3 15
TGTGCCAGCAGCTTAACAGCGGGGGGTTACAATGAGCAGTTCTTC CASSLTAGGYNEQFF TRBD2 TRBV7-3 many TRBJ2-1 15
TGTGCCAGCACCGTCCGAGAAGGCGCGTTCTACGAGCAGTACTTC CASTVREGAFYEQYF . TRBV7-2 many TRBJ2-7 15
TGTGCCAGCAGTTATAGCGGGGGGGCCGAGACCCAGTACTTC CASSYSGGAETQYF TRBD2 TRBV2 . TRBJ2-5 14
TGTGCCACCAGTGAAAGAAGAGACCAAGAGACCCAGTACTTC CATSERRDQETQYF . TRBV24-1 many TRBJ2-5 14
TGCGCCAGCGACCGGGGACTAGCGGGGAATGAGCAGTTCTTC CASDRGLAGNEQFF TRBD2 TRBV5-1 . TRBJ2-1 14
TGTGCCAGCAGCCAAGAGCTACAGGGGGCAGAGACCCAGTACTTC CASSQELQGAETQYF TRBD1 TRBV4-2 many TRBJ2-5 15
TGTGCCAGCAGCTTAGCACAGTTCACCGGGGAGCTGTTTTTT CASSLAQFTGELFF . TRBV7-7 many TRBJ2-2 14